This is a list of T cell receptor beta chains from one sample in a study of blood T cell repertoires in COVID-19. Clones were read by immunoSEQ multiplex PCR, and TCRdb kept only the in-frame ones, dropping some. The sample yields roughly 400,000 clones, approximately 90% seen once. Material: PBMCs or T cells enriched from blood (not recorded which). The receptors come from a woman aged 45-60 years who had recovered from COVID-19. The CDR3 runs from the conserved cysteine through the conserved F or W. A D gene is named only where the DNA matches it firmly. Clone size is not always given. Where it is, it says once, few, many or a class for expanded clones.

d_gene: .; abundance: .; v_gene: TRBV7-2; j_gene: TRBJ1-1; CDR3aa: CASSLEIPGGVRDEAFF; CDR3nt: TGTGCCAGCAGCTTAGAGATCCCAGGCGGGGTACGTGATGAAGCTTTCTTT
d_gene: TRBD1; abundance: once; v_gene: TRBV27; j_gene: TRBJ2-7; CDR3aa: CASSLGAGGTYEQYF; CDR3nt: TGTGCCAGCAGTTTAGGGGCAGGGGGAACCTACGAGCAGTACTTC
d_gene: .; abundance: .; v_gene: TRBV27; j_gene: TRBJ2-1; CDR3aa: CASLAGVGGEQFF; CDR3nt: TGTGCCAGTTTAGCCGGGGTTGGCGGTGAGCAGTTCTTC
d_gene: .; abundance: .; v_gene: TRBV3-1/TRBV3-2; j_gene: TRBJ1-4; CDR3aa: CASSPSGQMGEKLFF; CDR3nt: TGTGCCAGCAGCCCTTCAGGACAGATGGGTGAAAAACTGTTTTTT
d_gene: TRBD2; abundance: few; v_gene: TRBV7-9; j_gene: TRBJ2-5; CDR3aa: CASSRILAGGETQYF; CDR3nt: TGTGCCAGCAGCCGAATTCTAGCGGGGGGAGAGACCCAGTACTTC
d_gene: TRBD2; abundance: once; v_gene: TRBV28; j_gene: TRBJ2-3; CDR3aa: CAATMSGGRYTQYF; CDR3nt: TGTGCCGCAACAATGAGCGGGGGGCGATATACGCAGTATTTT
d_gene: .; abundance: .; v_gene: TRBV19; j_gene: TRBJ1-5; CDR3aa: CASTRGRGNQPQHF; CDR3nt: TGTGCCAGTACGCGGGGGAGGGGCAATCAGCCCCAGCATTTT
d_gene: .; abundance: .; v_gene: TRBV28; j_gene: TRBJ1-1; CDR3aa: CASSLLGGTEAFF; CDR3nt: TGTGCCAGCAGTTTATTAGGAGGAACTGAAGCTTTCTTT
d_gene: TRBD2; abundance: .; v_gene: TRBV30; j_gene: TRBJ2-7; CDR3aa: CAWSVTRGGHYEQYF; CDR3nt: TGTGCCTGGAGTGTCACGCGGGGGGGACACTACGAGCAGTACTTC
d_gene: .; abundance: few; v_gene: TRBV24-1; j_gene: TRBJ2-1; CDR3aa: CACGQLNEQFF; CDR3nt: TGTGCCTGCGGACAGCTCAATGAGCAGTTCTTC
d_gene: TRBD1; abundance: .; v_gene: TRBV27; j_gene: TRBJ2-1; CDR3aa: CASRMTGDNEQFF; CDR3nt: TGTGCCAGCAGGATGACAGGGGACAATGAGCAGTTCTTC
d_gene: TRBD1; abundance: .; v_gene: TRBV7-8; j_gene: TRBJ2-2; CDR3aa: CASSAPGTGVTGELFF; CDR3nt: TGTGCCAGCAGCGCCCCCGGGACAGGGGTCACCGGGGAGCTGTTTTTT
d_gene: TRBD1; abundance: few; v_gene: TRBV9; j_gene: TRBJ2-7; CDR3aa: CARDRGIYEQYF; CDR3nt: TGTGCCAGGGACAGGGGCATCTACGAGCAGTACTTC
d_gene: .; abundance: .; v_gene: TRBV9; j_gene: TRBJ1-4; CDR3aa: CASSVSGVHNEKLFF; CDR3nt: TGTGCCAGCAGCGTCTCGGGAGTGCATAATGAAAAACTGTTTTTT
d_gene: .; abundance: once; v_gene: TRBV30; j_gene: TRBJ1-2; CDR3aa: CAWSVGQTNFYGYTF; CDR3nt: TGTGCCTGGAGTGTAGGGCAGACTAACTTCTATGGCTACACCTTC
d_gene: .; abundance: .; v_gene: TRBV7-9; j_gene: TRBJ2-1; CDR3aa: CASSLYGSYNEQFF; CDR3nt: TGTGCCAGCAGCTTGTACGGGTCCTACAATGAGCAGTTCTTC
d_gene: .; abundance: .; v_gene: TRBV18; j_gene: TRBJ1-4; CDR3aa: CASSPPSQGTGKLFF; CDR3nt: TGTGCCAGCTCACCACCTTCGCAGGGAACAGGGAAACTGTTTTTT